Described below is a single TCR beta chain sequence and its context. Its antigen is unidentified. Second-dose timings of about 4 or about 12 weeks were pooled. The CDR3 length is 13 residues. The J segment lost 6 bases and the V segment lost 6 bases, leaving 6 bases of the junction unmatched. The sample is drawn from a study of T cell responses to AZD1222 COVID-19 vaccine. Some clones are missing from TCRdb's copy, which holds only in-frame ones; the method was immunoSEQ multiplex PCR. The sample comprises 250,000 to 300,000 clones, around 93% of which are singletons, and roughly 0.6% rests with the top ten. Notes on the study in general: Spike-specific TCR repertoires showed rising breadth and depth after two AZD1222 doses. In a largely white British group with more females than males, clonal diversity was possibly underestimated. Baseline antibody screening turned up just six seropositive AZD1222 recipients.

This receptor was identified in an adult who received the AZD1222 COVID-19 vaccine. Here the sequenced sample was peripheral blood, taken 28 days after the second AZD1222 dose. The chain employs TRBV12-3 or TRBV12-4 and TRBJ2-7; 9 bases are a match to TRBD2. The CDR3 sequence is CASRYSGSGEQYF. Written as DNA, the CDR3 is TGTGCCAGCAGATATAGCGGGAGTGGCGAGCAGTACTTC.